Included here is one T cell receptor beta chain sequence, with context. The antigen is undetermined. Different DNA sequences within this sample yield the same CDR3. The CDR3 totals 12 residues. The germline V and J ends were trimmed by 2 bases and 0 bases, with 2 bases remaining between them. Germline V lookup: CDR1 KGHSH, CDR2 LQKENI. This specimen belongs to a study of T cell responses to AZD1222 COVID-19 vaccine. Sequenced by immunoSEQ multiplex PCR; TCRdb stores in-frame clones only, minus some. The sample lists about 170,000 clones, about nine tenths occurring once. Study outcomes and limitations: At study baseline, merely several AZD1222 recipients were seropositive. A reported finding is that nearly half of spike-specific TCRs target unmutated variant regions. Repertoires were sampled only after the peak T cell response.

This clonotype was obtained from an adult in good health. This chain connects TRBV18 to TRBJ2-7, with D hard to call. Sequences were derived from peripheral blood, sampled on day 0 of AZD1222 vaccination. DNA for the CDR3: TGTGCCAGCTCACCAGACTCCTACGAGCAGTACTTC. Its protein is CASSPDSYEQYF. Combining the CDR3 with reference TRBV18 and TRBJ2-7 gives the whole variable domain NAGVMQNPRHLVRRRGQEARLRCSPMKGHSHVYWYRQLPEEGLKFMVYLQKENIIDESGMPKERFSAEFPKEGPSILRIQQVVRGDSAAYFCASSPDSYEQYFGPGTRLTVT.